This TCR beta chain emerged from a study of cytomegalovirus exposure and HLA in healthy donors. Study results and caveats: In a later analysis, HLA-C alleles had the fewest associated TCRs, DRB1 alleles the most.

On this clone: Its antigen is unknown.

The PCR contained 60 Vbeta and 13 Jbeta primers. Libraries were prepared by immunoSEQ multiplex PCR; TCRdb keeps only in-frame clonotypes and omits some of them. The sample yields 100,000 or so clones, more than 70% seen once. Sequenced: PBMCs. The TCR sequence derives from a man aged 30 to 45 in good health and CMV-seronegative.

CDR3 DNA: TGTGCCAGCAGCTTAGGGGGGGGTTTTGGAACTGAAGCTTTCTTT. It translates to CASSLGGGFGTEAFF. The chain has TRBV7-8 and TRBJ1-1; D perhaps matches TRBD1 (5 bases). The length of the CDR3 is 15 residues. The germline CDR1 and CDR2 sequences are SGHVS and FQNEAQ. Between the trimmed V and J ends, which lost 1 base and 5 bases, there was a span of 14 bases.